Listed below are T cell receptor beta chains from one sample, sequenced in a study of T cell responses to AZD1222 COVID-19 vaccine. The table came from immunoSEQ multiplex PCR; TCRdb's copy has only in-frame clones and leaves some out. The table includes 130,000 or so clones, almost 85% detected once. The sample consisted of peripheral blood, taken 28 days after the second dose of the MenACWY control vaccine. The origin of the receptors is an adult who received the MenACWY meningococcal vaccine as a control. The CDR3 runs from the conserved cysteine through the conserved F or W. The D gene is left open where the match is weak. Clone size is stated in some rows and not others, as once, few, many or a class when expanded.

cdr3_nt: TGTGCCAGTAGTGATGACTATGGCTACACCTTC; cdr3_aa: CASSDDYGYTF; j_call: TRBJ1-2; d_call: .; v_call: TRBV19; clone_size: .
cdr3_nt: TGTGCCAGTACCCCTAATTTGAACACCGGGGAGCTGTTTTTT; cdr3_aa: CASTPNLNTGELFF; j_call: TRBJ2-2; d_call: .; v_call: TRBV19; clone_size: .
cdr3_nt: TGTGCCAGCAGCCAAGGGGGTACAAGGAGAACCTTC; cdr3_aa: CASSQGGTRRTF; j_call: TRBJ1-2; d_call: .; v_call: TRBV3-1/TRBV3-2; clone_size: .
cdr3_nt: TGTGCCAGCAGCTTGGACCCCGCGGGAGTGGTGCAGTATTTT; cdr3_aa: CASSLDPAGVVQYF; j_call: TRBJ2-3; d_call: TRBD2; v_call: TRBV7-2; clone_size: .
cdr3_nt: TGTGCCAGCAGTTTGGGGACCACAGGGGAGACTGAAGCTTTCTTT; cdr3_aa: CASSLGTTGETEAFF; j_call: TRBJ1-1; d_call: TRBD1; v_call: TRBV27; clone_size: .
cdr3_nt: TGCGCCAGCAGCTTGGACGGCCCCCCCTACAATGAGCAGTTCTTC; cdr3_aa: CASSLDGPPYNEQFF; j_call: TRBJ2-1; d_call: .; v_call: TRBV5-1; clone_size: .
cdr3_nt: TGCAGCGTTGATCTGATTGGGGACAGAAGAACCTATGGCTACACCTTC; cdr3_aa: CSVDLIGDRRTYGYTF; j_call: TRBJ1-2; d_call: TRBD1; v_call: TRBV29-1; clone_size: once
cdr3_nt: TGCGCCAGCAGCGGGGTCTACACTGAAGCTTTCTTT; cdr3_aa: CASSGVYTEAFF; j_call: TRBJ1-1; d_call: .; v_call: TRBV4-3; clone_size: .
cdr3_nt: TGTGCCAGGTATCAGCCCCAGCATTTT; cdr3_aa: CARYQPQHF; j_call: TRBJ1-5; d_call: .; v_call: TRBV27; clone_size: .
cdr3_nt: TGTGCCACCCGGGTACGGCGGGACGAGACCCAGTACTTC; cdr3_aa: CATRVRRDETQYF; j_call: TRBJ2-5; d_call: .; v_call: TRBV10-3; clone_size: once
cdr3_nt: TGTGCCAGTAGCAGGGGGGATACCTATGGCTACACCTTC; cdr3_aa: CASSRGDTYGYTF; j_call: TRBJ1-2; d_call: TRBD1; v_call: TRBV19; clone_size: .
cdr3_nt: TGTGCCAGCAGCGGGGGGAGGGAGACTGAAGCTTTCTTT; cdr3_aa: CASSGGRETEAFF; j_call: TRBJ1-1; d_call: .; v_call: TRBV11-3; clone_size: .
cdr3_nt: TGTGCCAGTAGTATAAAGACAGGGGAGTGGCAGTACTTC; cdr3_aa: CASSIKTGEWQYF; j_call: TRBJ2-7; d_call: TRBD1; v_call: TRBV19; clone_size: .
cdr3_nt: TGTGCCAGCAGCACCGGACAGCCCCAAGAGACCCAGTACTTC; cdr3_aa: CASSTGQPQETQYF; j_call: TRBJ2-5; d_call: .; v_call: TRBV5-4; clone_size: .
cdr3_nt: TGCGCCAGCAGCCCCGAGGGGGGGATGGGCAATCAGCCCCAGCATTTT; cdr3_aa: CASSPEGGMGNQPQHF; j_call: TRBJ1-5; d_call: .; v_call: TRBV5-1; clone_size: .
cdr3_nt: TGTGCCAGCAGCCTCGGGGGGGGCAGGGGTGGTTCACCCCTCCACTTT; cdr3_aa: CASSLGGGRGGSPLHF; j_call: TRBJ1-6; d_call: .; v_call: TRBV7-9; clone_size: .
cdr3_nt: TGTGCCAGCAGTTATTCCGGACTCCCCTACGAGCAGTACTTC; cdr3_aa: CASSYSGLPYEQYF; j_call: TRBJ2-7; d_call: .; v_call: TRBV6-2/TRBV6-3; clone_size: .
cdr3_nt: TGTGCCAGCAGTTATACAGGGGTGAGGCAGCCCCAGCATTTT; cdr3_aa: CASSYTGVRQPQHF; j_call: TRBJ1-5; d_call: TRBD1; v_call: TRBV6-5; clone_size: .
cdr3_nt: TGTGCCAAAGGACAGGGTAACGAGCAGTACTTC; cdr3_aa: CAKGQGNEQYF; j_call: TRBJ2-7; d_call: TRBD1; v_call: TRBV27; clone_size: .
cdr3_nt: TGCGCCAGCAGTCAATCGGGACAGGGGCTTCAGCCCCAGCATTTT; cdr3_aa: CASSQSGQGLQPQHF; j_call: TRBJ1-5; d_call: TRBD1; v_call: TRBV23-1; clone_size: .
cdr3_nt: TGTGCCAGCAGGGGGAGGGCTACAGGGGGTTCCACTGAAGCTTTCTTT; cdr3_aa: CASRGRATGGSTEAFF; j_call: TRBJ1-1; d_call: .; v_call: TRBV21-1; clone_size: .
cdr3_nt: TGTGCCACCAGTGAAGGCAGGGCAGGCCCCTACAATGAGCAGTTCTTC; cdr3_aa: CATSEGRAGPYNEQFF; j_call: TRBJ2-1; d_call: .; v_call: TRBV24-1; clone_size: .
cdr3_nt: TGTGCCAGCAGTTTTAGTCTAACTGGAAACACCATATATTTT; cdr3_aa: CASSFSLTGNTIYF; j_call: TRBJ1-3; d_call: .; v_call: TRBV28; clone_size: .
cdr3_nt: TGTGCCAGCAGCCGTGGGGGTGCAGAGACCCAGTACTTC; cdr3_aa: CASSRGGAETQYF; j_call: TRBJ2-5; d_call: .; v_call: TRBV7-9; clone_size: .
cdr3_nt: TGTGCCAGCAGTTTAGAACTCCGCGGCGGCTACACCTTC; cdr3_aa: CASSLELRGGYTF; j_call: TRBJ1-2; d_call: .; v_call: TRBV12-3/TRBV12-4; clone_size: .
cdr3_nt: TGTGCCAGCAGCTCGGGACAGGGGGCGCGGAGCTACACCTTC; cdr3_aa: CASSSGQGARSYTF; j_call: TRBJ1-2; d_call: TRBD1; v_call: TRBV9; clone_size: .
cdr3_nt: TGTGCCAGCAGTTCCCCTCGGACTAGCGGGAGCAATGAGCAGTTCTTC; cdr3_aa: CASSSPRTSGSNEQFF; j_call: TRBJ2-1; d_call: TRBD2; v_call: TRBV27; clone_size: once
cdr3_nt: TGTGCCAGCAGCGACGGACAGGGGTGGCCTTACGAGCAGTACTTC; cdr3_aa: CASSDGQGWPYEQYF; j_call: TRBJ2-7; d_call: TRBD1; v_call: TRBV9; clone_size: .
cdr3_nt: TGTGCCAGCAGCGCGACTCAGCGAGGAAGCACAGATACGCAGTATTTT; cdr3_aa: CASSATQRGSTDTQYF; j_call: TRBJ2-3; d_call: .; v_call: TRBV7-6; clone_size: .
cdr3_nt: TGTGCCCCACCGGGATCCGGGACAGGGGACACAGATACGCAGTATTTT; cdr3_aa: CAPPGSGTGDTDTQYF; j_call: TRBJ2-3; d_call: .; v_call: TRBV7-5; clone_size: .
cdr3_nt: TGTGCCAGCAGCGCTGGGATCGGTTCAGGGCCCTACGAGCAGTACTTC; cdr3_aa: CASSAGIGSGPYEQYF; j_call: TRBJ2-7; d_call: .; v_call: TRBV9; clone_size: once
cdr3_nt: TGCAGTGCTAGAGAAGGCCATCTCCAGCATTTT; cdr3_aa: CSAREGHLQHF; j_call: TRBJ1-5; d_call: .; v_call: TRBV20-1; clone_size: .
cdr3_nt: TGTGCCACCAGTGATTTCCTGGGGGATGAGCAGTTCTTC; cdr3_aa: CATSDFLGDEQFF; j_call: TRBJ2-1; d_call: .; v_call: TRBV24-1; clone_size: .
cdr3_nt: TGTGCCACCAGCAGTAGGATTAATGAAAAACTGTTTTTT; cdr3_aa: CATSSRINEKLFF; j_call: TRBJ1-4; d_call: .; v_call: TRBV15; clone_size: .
cdr3_nt: TGTGCCAGCAGATCCCGAAGGGGAAGCACAGATACGCAGTATTTT; cdr3_aa: CASRSRRGSTDTQYF; j_call: TRBJ2-3; d_call: .; v_call: TRBV6-5; clone_size: .
cdr3_nt: TGTGCCATCAGTGAGCCCCGAGGGGGAGGAAAACTGTTTTTT; cdr3_aa: CAISEPRGGGKLFF; j_call: TRBJ1-4; d_call: .; v_call: TRBV10-3; clone_size: few
cdr3_nt: TGTGCCACCAGTGAGCTAGATACGCAGTATTTT; cdr3_aa: CATSELDTQYF; j_call: TRBJ2-3; d_call: .; v_call: TRBV24-1; clone_size: .
cdr3_nt: TGTGCCAGCAGTTTCCCCCGCCACACGAACACTGAAGCTTTCTTT; cdr3_aa: CASSFPRHTNTEAFF; j_call: TRBJ1-1; d_call: .; v_call: TRBV28; clone_size: .
cdr3_nt: TGTGCCAGCAGTCCGACTAGCGGGGGGCCCTACAATGAGCAGTTCTTC; cdr3_aa: CASSPTSGGPYNEQFF; j_call: TRBJ2-1; d_call: TRBD2; v_call: TRBV27; clone_size: .
cdr3_nt: TGTGCCAGTAGTATCCCCGGACAGAACTATGGCTACACCTTC; cdr3_aa: CASSIPGQNYGYTF; j_call: TRBJ1-2; d_call: .; v_call: TRBV19; clone_size: .
cdr3_nt: TGTGCCAGCAGCTTGGGACACCGACTTGAAGCTTTCTTT; cdr3_aa: CASSLGHRLEAFF; j_call: TRBJ1-1; d_call: .; v_call: TRBV5-8; clone_size: .
cdr3_nt: TGTGCCAGCCCCAAGGAGTCCCGGGGGTCTGAAGCTTTCTTT; cdr3_aa: CASPKESRGSEAFF; j_call: TRBJ1-1; d_call: .; v_call: TRBV2; clone_size: few